The sequence of this T cell receptor beta chain was determined in a study of blood T cell repertoires in COVID-19. The wider study: The United States, Italy and Spain were the sources of the acute and convalescent COVID-19 samples.

Per the original data handling: How many nucleated cells were present was estimated from reference gene primer amplification. The data were produced by immunoSEQ multiplex PCR, yet TCRdb's version contains in-frame clones alone and is incomplete. The V and J calls and the clone size are those of that table, but D and trimming were determined from the DNA. The table has about 300,000 clones, about 88% seen once; the top ten hold roughly 1.6%. Germline CDR1 reads SGHRS; CDR2 reads YFSETQ. V was clipped by 0 bases and J by 4 bases, with 8 bases between them. The CDR3 sequence is 13 residues long. One Seattle source followed patients from active infection through their disease course.

The sequenced sample consisted of peripheral blood. The V and J genes are TRBV5-1 and TRBJ2-7; D is uncertain. The receptor was derived from a human donor with COVID-19, enrolled during active disease. The donor label of this sample is uncertain. CDR3 loop: CASSLGPDYEQYF. Written as DNA, the CDR3 is TGCGCCAGCAGCTTGGGGCCAGATTACGAGCAGTACTTC.